The clone carrying this T cell receptor (beta chain) shows up as medium-sized by frequency. This sample was taken from a study of CXCR3-negative and CXCR3-positive naive CD8 T cells. The study made its TRB cDNA libraries by 5' RACE, adding UMI labels. Using the 5' RACE reads, TCRdb records one entry per CDR3 protein without DNA. This table lists 5,500 to 8,000 distinct CDR3 sequences. From germline, CDR1 is SGDLS and CDR2 YYNGEE. There are 15 residues in the CDR3. Sequenced input: naive CXCR3- CD8+ T cells from blood. Noted subset: CD45RO-CCR7+CD27+CD95- naive CD8+ T cells lacking CXCR3 (TNR3-). The source is a human donor in good health. Some clones in this sample may be carry-over from other donors' samples. V and J are TRBV9 and TRBJ1-1; the D call from TCRdb, TRBD1, cannot be confirmed without DNA. CDR3: CASSPWTSGGTEAFF.